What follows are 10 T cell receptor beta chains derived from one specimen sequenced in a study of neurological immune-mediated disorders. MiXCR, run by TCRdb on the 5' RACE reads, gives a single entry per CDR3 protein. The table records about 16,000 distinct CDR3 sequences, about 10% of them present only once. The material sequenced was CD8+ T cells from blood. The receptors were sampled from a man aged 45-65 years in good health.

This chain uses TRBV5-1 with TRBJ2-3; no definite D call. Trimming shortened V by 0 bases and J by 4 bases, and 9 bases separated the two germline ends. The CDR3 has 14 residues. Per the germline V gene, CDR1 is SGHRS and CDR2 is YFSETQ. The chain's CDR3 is CASSLELMADTQYF. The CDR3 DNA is TGCGCCAGCAGCTTGGAGCTGATGGCAGATACGCAGTATTTT. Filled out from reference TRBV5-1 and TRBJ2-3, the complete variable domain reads KAGVTQTPRYLIKTRGQQVTLSCSPISGHRSVSWYQQTPGQGLQFLFEYFSETQRNKGNFPGRFSGRQFSNSRSEMNVSTLELGDSALYLCASSLELMADTQYFGPGTRLTVL.

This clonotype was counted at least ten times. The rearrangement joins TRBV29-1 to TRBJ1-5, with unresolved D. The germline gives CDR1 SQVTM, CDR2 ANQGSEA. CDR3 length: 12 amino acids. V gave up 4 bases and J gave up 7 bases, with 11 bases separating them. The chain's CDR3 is CSVVDNEQPQHF. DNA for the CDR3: TGCAGCGTTGTCGATAACGAACAGCCCCAGCATTTT.

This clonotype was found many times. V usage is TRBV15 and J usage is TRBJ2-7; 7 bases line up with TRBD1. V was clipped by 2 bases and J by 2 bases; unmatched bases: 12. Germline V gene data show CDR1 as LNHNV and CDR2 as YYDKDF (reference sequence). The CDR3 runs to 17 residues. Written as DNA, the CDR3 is TGTGCCACCAGCAGACTAAGAGACAGGGAAGTTGCCTACGAGCAGTACTTC. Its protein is CATSRLRDREVAYEQYF.

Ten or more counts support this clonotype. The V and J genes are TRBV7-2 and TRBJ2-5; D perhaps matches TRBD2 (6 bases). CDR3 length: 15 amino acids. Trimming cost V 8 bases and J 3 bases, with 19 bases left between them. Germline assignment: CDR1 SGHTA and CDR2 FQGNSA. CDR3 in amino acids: CASGVRDSHKETQYF. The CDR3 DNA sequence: TGTGCCAGCGGCGTGAGGGACTCCCACAAAGAGACCCAGTACTTC.

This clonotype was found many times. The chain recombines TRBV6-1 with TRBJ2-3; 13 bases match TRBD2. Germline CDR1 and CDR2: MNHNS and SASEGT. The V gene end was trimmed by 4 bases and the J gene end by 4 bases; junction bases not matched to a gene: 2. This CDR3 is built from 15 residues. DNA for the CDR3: TGTGCCAGCAGTGGGACTAGCGGGAGCTCAGATACGCAGTATTTT. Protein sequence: CASSGTSGSSDTQYF.

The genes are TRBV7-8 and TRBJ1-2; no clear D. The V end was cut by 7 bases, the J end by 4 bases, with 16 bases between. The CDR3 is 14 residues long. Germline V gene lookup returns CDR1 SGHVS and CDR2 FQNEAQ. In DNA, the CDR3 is TGTGCCAGCAAAAGAATCGGGGAAATCTATGGCTACACCTTC. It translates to CASKRIGEIYGYTF.

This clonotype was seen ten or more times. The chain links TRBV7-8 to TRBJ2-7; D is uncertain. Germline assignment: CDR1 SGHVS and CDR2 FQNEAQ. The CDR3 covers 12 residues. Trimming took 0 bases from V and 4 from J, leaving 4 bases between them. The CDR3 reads CASSLATYEQYF. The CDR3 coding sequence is TGTGCCAGCAGCTTAGCGACTTACGAGCAGTACTTC.

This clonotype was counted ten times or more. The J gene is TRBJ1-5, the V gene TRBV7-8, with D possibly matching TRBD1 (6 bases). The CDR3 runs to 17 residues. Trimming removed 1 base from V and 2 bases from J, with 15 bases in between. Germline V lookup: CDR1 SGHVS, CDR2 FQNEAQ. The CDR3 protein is CASSLGPPGAGNQPQHF. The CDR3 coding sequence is TGTGCCAGCAGCTTAGGCCCCCCGGGGGCTGGCAATCAGCCCCAGCATTTT.

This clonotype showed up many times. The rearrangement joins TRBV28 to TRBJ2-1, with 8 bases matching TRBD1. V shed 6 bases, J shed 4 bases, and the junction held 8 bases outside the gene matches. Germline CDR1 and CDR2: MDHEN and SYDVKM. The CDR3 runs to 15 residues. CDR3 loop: CASRYRGSWYNEQFF. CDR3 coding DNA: TGTGCCAGCAGATACAGGGGGTCATGGTACAATGAGCAGTTCTTC.

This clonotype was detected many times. The CDR3 region has the DNA TGCAGTGCTAGAACGGACAGCGAGACCTACGAGCAGTACTTC. It specifies CSARTDSETYEQYF. V and J are TRBV20-1 and TRBJ2-7; possible D gene TRBD1, 6 bases. Trimming took off 2 bases at V and 2 bases at J, with 13 bases between the two ends. Looked up from germline, CDR1 is DFQATT and CDR2 is SNEGSKA (reference sequence). The CDR3 covers 14 residues.